These 27 T cell receptor beta chains share one sample of origin, sequenced in a study of blood T cells in healthy people across ages. Primers used in a second PCR of about 6 to 11 cycles were a sample-barcoded 5' primer and a J-beta primer mix. TCRdb independently ran MiXCR on the 5' RACE reads; one entry per CDR3 protein. The sample consists of 500,000 to 700,000 distinct CDR3 sequences, roughly 30% of them appearing once. The source material was blood. These receptors came from a woman older than 75 in good health.

There are a few counts of this clonotype. The chain couples TRBV7-2 to TRBJ1-1, with TRBD1 matching 9 bases. The junction had 5 bases not matched to a gene; V was cut back by 2 bases and J by 4 bases. The CDR3 is 15 amino acids. The V gene's germline CDR1 is SGHTA and CDR2 FQGNSA. The CDR3 nucleotides read TGTGCCAGCAGCTTATATGGACAGGGGACCACTGAAGCTTTCTTT. Translated, it gives CASSLYGQGTTEAFF.

As to this clonotype: A much larger clone lies one base from this, so it may be a read error. This rearrangement joins TRBV5-1 to TRBJ1-2, with a tentative D call TRBD1 (5 bases). This CDR3 region has 13 residues. Trimming cost V 4 bases and J 4 bases, with 11 bases left between them. CDR1 is SGHRS, CDR2 YFSETQ, per germline. CDR3 nucleotides: TGCGCCAGCAGCGCGACAGAGGCCTATGGCTACACCTTC. This sequence encodes CASSATEAYGYTF.

This clonotype came up many times. At one end the junction does not follow the germline gene, possibly because of a read error. V gene TRBV5-1 combines with J gene TRBJ1-2; D perhaps matches TRBD1 (5 bases). CDR1 is SGHRS and CDR2 is YFSETQ in the germline V gene. This CDR3 has 12 residues. The CDR3 spells CASTLRGDGYTF. The CDR3 coding sequence is TGCGCCAGCACCTTGCGGGGGGATGGCTACACCTTC.

This clonotype came up many times. V usage is TRBV3-1 and J usage is TRBJ1-2; 10 positions match TRBD1. V lost 2 bases and J lost 6; bases outside the gene matches: 3. The germline CDR1 and CDR2 sequences are LGHDT and YNNKEL (reference sequence). The CDR3 is 14 amino acids. The CDR3 nucleotides read TGTGCCAGCAGCCAAAGGACAGGGGGGCATGGCTACACCTTC. It translates to CASSQRTGGHGYTF.

This clonotype appeared many times. The J gene is TRBJ1-6, the V gene TRBV5-6; D unresolved. V was trimmed by 4 bases and J by 8 bases, leaving 16 bases between them. This CDR3 spans 15 amino acids. Per the germline V gene, CDR1 is SGHDT and CDR2 is YYEEEE. CDR3 sequence (DNA): TGTGCCAGCAGCCCCCAAGGTCAGCGGGATTCACCCCTCCACTTT. It encodes CASSPQGQRDSPLHF.

There are many counts of this clonotype. The gene calls are TRBV6-2 or TRBV6-3 and TRBJ1-5, with 9 bases aligning to TRBD1. After removal of 8 bases from V and 4 bases from J, the junction contained 3 bases not matched to a gene. This CDR3 is 13 amino acids long. The V gene's germline CDR1 is MNHEY and CDR2 SVGEGT. CDR3 in amino acids: CASRTGENQPQHF. The CDR3, as DNA: TGTGCCAGCCGGACAGGGGAGAATCAGCCCCAGCATTTT.

This clonotype has more than one count but fewer than ten. The CDR3 protein is CAWSSDRGNQPQHF. DNA of the CDR3: TGTGCCTGGAGTAGTGACAGAGGCAATCAGCCCCAGCATTTT. The chain couples TRBV30 to TRBJ1-5, with a possible D match to TRBD1 (5 bases). The CDR3 length is 14 residues. Trimming took 2 bases from V and 2 from J, leaving 10 bases between them. CDR1 GTSNPN and CDR2 SVGIG come from the germline V gene (reference sequence).

CDR3 DNA: TGCGCCAGCAGCTTGGACCCAGGGGAAGGTGAGCAGTTCTTC. Translating it yields CASSLDPGEGEQFF. This chain uses TRBV5-1 with TRBJ2-1, with D perhaps TRBD1 (6 bases). V was trimmed by 0 bases and J by 9 bases, leaving 13 bases between them. CDR3 length: 14 amino acids. Germline CDR1 and CDR2: SGHRS and YFSETQ.

On this clonotype: With a much larger clone just one base away, this may be a read error. The chain couples TRBV25-1 to TRBJ1-2; D remains unclear. Per germline, CDR1 MGHDK and CDR2 SYGVNS. V was cut by 1 base and J by 6 bases, with 15 bases left in between. The CDR3 loop spans 15 amino acids. CDR3 sequence: CASSEFLGINHGYTF. CDR3 nucleotides: TGTGCCAGCAGTGAATTCTTAGGGATCAACCATGGCTACACCTTC.

This chain joins TRBV14 and TRBJ1-2; D might be TRBD1 (5 bases). Germline assignment: CDR1 SGHDN and CDR2 FVKESK. The CDR3 loop spans 15 amino acids. The germline V and J ends were trimmed by 0 bases and 5 bases, with 13 bases remaining between them. This chain's CDR3 is CASSQDRGRSYGYTF. The CDR3 DNA reads TGTGCCAGCAGCCAAGATCGGGGCAGATCTTATGGCTACACCTTC.

The gene calls are TRBV5-1 and TRBJ2-7; 7 nucleotides agree with TRBD1. CDR3 length equals 14 residues. In germline, CDR1 is SGHRS, CDR2 YFSETQ. The V and J ends lost 2 bases and 4 bases, in that order; junction bases with no gene match: 6. The CDR3, as DNA: TGCGCCAGCAGCTTTTCACAGGGGATATACGAGCAGTACTTC. This translates into CASSFSQGIYEQYF.

This clonotype was seen at least ten times. This chain connects TRBV6-6 to TRBJ1-1; no firm D call. The CDR3 sequence is 13 residues long. Germline V gene data show CDR1 as MNHNY and CDR2 as SVGAGI (reference sequence). V gave up 7 bases and J gave up 4 bases, with 13 bases separating them. DNA of the CDR3: TGTGCCAGCATTCCAGCCGGCGGCACTGAAGCTTTCTTT. Amino acid sequence: CASIPAGGTEAFF.

This clonotype was found many times. V is TRBV9 and J is TRBJ2-1; 15 bases map to TRBD2. The CDR3 has 19 amino acids. J was trimmed by 4 bases and V by 4 bases; bases with no gene match: 12. Germline values: CDR1 SGDLS, CDR2 YYNGEE. In nucleotides, the CDR3 is TGTGCCAGCAGCCCTAGCCCCGGACTAGCGGGGGGGCATTACAATGAGCAGTTCTTC. It yields the protein CASSPSPGLAGGHYNEQFF.

The chain uses TRBV5-1 and TRBJ2-5; D might be TRBD1 (6 bases). CDR1 SGHRS and CDR2 YFSETQ come from the germline V gene. The CDR3 extends over 15 amino acids. V lost 4 bases and J lost 4, with 17 bases in between. This chain's CDR3 is CASSLGRGSGETQYF. CDR3 coding DNA: TGCGCCAGCAGCCTCGGTAGGGGGAGTGGAGAGACCCAGTACTTC.

The CDR3 coding sequence is TGTGCCAGCAGCATCGGACCTGCGGGCGGGCAGTACTTC. Protein sequence: CASSIGPAGGQYF. The chain combines TRBV7-8 with TRBJ2-7, with TRBD2 as a possible D gene (5 bases). V shed 5 bases and J shed 9 bases, with 17 bases lying between them. This CDR3 is built from 13 residues. CDR1 SGHVS and CDR2 FQNEAQ come from the germline V gene. Drawing the rest from reference TRBV7-8 and TRBJ2-7, the complete variable domain is GAGVSQSPRYKVAKRGQDVALRCDPISGHVSLFWYQQALGQGPEFLTYFQNEAQLDKSGLPSDRFFAERPEGSVSTLKIQRTQQEDSAVYLCASSIGPAGGQYFGPGTRLTVT.

Only a few counts were recorded for this clonotype. The chain has TRBV11-2 and TRBJ2-7, with D hard to call. Germline-derived CDR1 and CDR2 are SGHAT and FQNNGV. Between the trimmed V and J ends, which lost 1 base and 6 bases, there was a span of 13 bases. The CDR3 covers 14 residues. The CDR3 sequence is CASSLVPGLGEQYF. Written as DNA, the CDR3 is TGTGCCAGCAGCTTAGTTCCGGGTCTGGGCGAGCAGTACTTC.

This clonotype occurred many times. This rearrangement joins TRBV20-1 to TRBJ1-2; D is ambiguous. The V gene's germline CDR1 is DFQATT and CDR2 SNEGSKA (reference sequence). CDR3 size: 16 residues. With 1 base removed from V and 0 bases from J, the gap between germline ends came to 15 bases. The DNA of the CDR3 is TGCAGTGCTAGAGCCCACTCAGAAGTTCCTAACTATGGCTACACCTTC. Protein product: CSARAHSEVPNYGYTF.

The chain employs TRBV4-1 and TRBJ2-6; possibly TRBD1 or TRBD2 for D (5 bases each). The CDR3 runs to 13 residues. V lost 8 bases, J lost 2 bases, and 7 bases lay in between. CDR1 MGHRA and CDR2 YSYEKL come from the germline V gene. CDR3 amino acids: CASQGAGANVLTF. The CDR3 nucleotides read TGCGCCAGCCAGGGAGCTGGGGCCAACGTCCTGACTTTC.

This clonotype was seen ten or more times. V is TRBV12-3 or TRBV12-4 and J is TRBJ2-1; 9 nucleotides align to TRBD2. Trimming took 6 bases from V and 3 from J; bases not matched to a gene: 6. The CDR3 totals 15 residues. The CDR3 region has the DNA TGTGCCAGCAGCTCCAATAGCGGGGGCTACAATGAGCAGTTCTTC. This translates into CASSSNSGGYNEQFF.

This clonotype occurred many times. This chain links TRBV6-1 with TRBJ2-7; tentatively, D is TRBD2 (5 bases). CDR3 length: 13 amino acids. In germline, CDR1 is MNHNS, CDR2 SASEGT. V shed 0 bases and J shed 6 bases, with 9 bases lying between them. CDR3 DNA: TGTGCCAGCAGTGAAGCTCAGAGGGTCGAGCAGTACTTC. Translating gives CASSEAQRVEQYF.

This clonotype was seen a handful of times. It may be a read error: a sequence one base away is much more abundant. The gene calls are TRBV6-2 or TRBV6-3 and TRBJ2-7; D unresolved. The germline V gene has CDR1 MNHEY and CDR2 SVGEGT. The CDR3 length is 13 residues. V was cut by 4 bases and J by 7 bases, with 14 bases left in between. The CDR3 sequence: CASSLKGNNEQYF. The CDR3, as DNA: TGTGCCAGCAGTTTAAAGGGAAACAATGAGCAGTACTTC.

This clonotype appeared many times. This chain links TRBV7-9 with TRBJ1-2; D not certain. CDR1 and CDR2 from the germline V gene are SEHNR and FQNEAQ (reference sequence). V lost 7 bases to trimming and J lost 2 bases, with 8 bases between them. The CDR3 covers 12 residues. CDR3 DNA sequence: TGTGCCAGCACGCGGGGAAACTATGGCTACACCTTC. It translates to CASTRGNYGYTF.

Comment on this clonotype: This clone may be a read error of a much larger clone one base away. This chain joins TRBV7-3 and TRBJ2-3; D perhaps matches TRBD2 (6 bases). The CDR3 loop spans 15 amino acids. Germline V gene sequence: CDR1 SGHTA, CDR2 FQGTGA. The CDR3 DNA is TGTGCCAGCAGCTTAAGCGGCGGGGTGGCAGATACGCGGTATTTT. It codes for CASSLSGGVADTRYF. Drawing the rest from reference TRBV7-3 and TRBJ2-3, the complete variable domain is GAGVSQTPSNKVTEKGKYVELRCDPISGHTALYWYRQSLGQGPEFLIYFQGTGAADDSGLPNDRFFAVRPEGSVSTLKIQRTERGDSAVYLCASSLSGGVADTRYFGPGTRLTVL.

The sample holds a few counts of this clonotype. The V call is TRBV29-1, the J call TRBJ1-1; 9 bases agree with TRBD1. V lost 7 bases, J lost 5 bases, and 8 bases stayed unmatched. Germline V lookup: CDR1 SQVTM, CDR2 ANQGSEA. The CDR3 length is 13 residues. The CDR3 bases are TGCAGCGCGGGACAGGGTGTTCGGACTGAAGCTTTCTTT. It translates to CSAGQGVRTEAFF.

Ten or more counts support this clonotype. A much larger clone lies a single base off, so this may be a read error. V usage is TRBV12-3 or TRBV12-4 and J usage is TRBJ2-7; 10 nucleotides match TRBD1. The CDR3 is 14 residues long. The ends lost 6 bases at V and 4 bases at J; junction bases unmatched: 6. The CDR3 DNA sequence: TGTGCCAGCAGCCCGACAGGGGGCTGTTACGAGCAGTACTTC. It yields the protein CASSPTGGCYEQYF.

In regard to this clonotype: A read error may explain this, as a much larger clone is one base away. The chain uses TRBV20-1 and TRBJ2-5; D is uncertain. Deletions cut 5 bases from V and 1 base from J, with 8 bases between. This CDR3 region has 12 residues. CDR1 and CDR2 (germline): DFQATT, SNEGSKA (reference sequence). The CDR3 protein is CSAGDLQETQYF. The CDR3 DNA is TGCAGTGCTGGTGACCTCCAAGAGACCCAGTACTTC.

To note about this clonotype: One end of the junction fails to match germline, which may point to a read error. J is TRBJ2-1 and V is TRBV5-1, with D unresolved. The CDR3 has 15 residues. Germline CDR1 SGHRS, CDR2 YFSETQ. CDR3 sequence: CVSSLLLSSYNEQFF. The CDR3 DNA sequence: TGCGTCAGCAGCTTGCTCCTGAGCTCCTACAATGAGCAGTTCTTC.